Included here is one TCR beta chain sequence, with context. Data came from immunoSEQ multiplex PCR; TCRdb stores just in-frame clones and leaves some out. The data contain roughly 410,000 clones, around 95% of them singletons. In germline, CDR1 is SNHLY, CDR2 FYNNEI. The CDR3 runs 13 residues. This record comes from a study of shared T cell receptors in the human thymus. The source is a human donor. The sequencing sample was made of thymocytes. The rearrangement links TRBV2 to TRBJ2-7, with 10 bases fitting TRBD2. The CDR3 coding sequence is TGTGCGTTTAGCGGGAGGACCTCTTACGAGCAGTACTTC. Its protein product is CAFSGRTSYEQYF.